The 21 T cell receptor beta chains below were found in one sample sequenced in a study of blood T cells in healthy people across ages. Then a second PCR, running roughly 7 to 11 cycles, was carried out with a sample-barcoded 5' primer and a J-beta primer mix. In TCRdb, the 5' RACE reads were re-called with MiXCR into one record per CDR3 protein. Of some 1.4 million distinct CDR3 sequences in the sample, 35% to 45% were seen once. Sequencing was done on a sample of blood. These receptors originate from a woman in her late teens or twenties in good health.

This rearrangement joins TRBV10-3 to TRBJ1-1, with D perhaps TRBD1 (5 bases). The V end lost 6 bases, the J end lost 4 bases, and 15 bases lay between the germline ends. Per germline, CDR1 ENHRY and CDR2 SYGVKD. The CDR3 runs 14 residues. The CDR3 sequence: CAIRERDSGTEAFF. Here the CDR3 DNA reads TGTGCCATCAGGGAACGGGACTCGGGCACTGAAGCTTTCTTT.

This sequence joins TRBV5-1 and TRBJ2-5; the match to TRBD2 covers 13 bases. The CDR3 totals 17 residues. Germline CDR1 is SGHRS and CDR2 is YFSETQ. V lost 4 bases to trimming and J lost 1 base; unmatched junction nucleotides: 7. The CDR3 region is CASSTGLAGRVQETQYF. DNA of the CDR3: TGCGCCAGCAGCACGGGACTAGCGGGGAGGGTCCAAGAGACCCAGTACTTC.

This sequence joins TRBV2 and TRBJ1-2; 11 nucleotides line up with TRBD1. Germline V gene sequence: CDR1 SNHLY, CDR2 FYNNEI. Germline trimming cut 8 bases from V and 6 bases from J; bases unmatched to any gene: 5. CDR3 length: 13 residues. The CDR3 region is CASVGTGGDGYTF. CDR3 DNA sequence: TGTGCCAGCGTCGGGACAGGGGGGGATGGCTACACCTTC.

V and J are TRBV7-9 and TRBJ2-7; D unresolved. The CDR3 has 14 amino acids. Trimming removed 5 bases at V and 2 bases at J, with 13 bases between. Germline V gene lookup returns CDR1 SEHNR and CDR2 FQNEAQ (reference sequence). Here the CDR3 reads CASSLQPDTYEQYF. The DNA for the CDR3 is TGTGCCAGCAGCCTCCAGCCGGATACCTACGAGCAGTACTTC.

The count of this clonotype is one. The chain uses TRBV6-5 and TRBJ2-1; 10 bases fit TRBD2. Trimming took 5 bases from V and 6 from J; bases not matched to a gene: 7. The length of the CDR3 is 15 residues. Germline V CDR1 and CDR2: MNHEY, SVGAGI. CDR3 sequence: CASSPSSGSINEQFF. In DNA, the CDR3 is TGTGCCAGCAGTCCCTCTAGCGGGAGTATCAATGAGCAGTTCTTC.

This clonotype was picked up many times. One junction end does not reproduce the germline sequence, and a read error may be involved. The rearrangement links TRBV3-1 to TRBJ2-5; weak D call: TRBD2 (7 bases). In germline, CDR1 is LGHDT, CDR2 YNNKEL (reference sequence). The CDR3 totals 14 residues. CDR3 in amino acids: CASSQRGGEETQYF. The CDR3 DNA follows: TGCGCCAGCAGCCAGCGAGGGGGGGAAGAGACCCAGTACTTC.

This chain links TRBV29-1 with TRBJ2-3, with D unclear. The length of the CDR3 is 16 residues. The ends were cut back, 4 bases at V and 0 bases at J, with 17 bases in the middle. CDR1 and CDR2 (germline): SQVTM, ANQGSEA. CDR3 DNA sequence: TGCAGCGTTGCCGTTGGGCAGCACTCTAGCACAGATACGCAGTATTTT. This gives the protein CSVAVGQHSSTDTQYF.

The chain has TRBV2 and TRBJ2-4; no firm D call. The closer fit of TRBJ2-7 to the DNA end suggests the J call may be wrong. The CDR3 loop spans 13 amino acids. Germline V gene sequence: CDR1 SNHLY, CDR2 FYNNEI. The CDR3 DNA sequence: TGTGCCAGCAGTGTGGCTGCCCCCTACGAGCAGTACTTC. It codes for CASSVAAPYEQYF.

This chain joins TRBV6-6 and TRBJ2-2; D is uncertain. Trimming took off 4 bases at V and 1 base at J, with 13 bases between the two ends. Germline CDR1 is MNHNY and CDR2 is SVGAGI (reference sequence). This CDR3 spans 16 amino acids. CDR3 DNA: TGTGCCAGCAGTTCCTGGACCGCTCTGAACACCGGGGAGCTGTTTTTT. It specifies CASSSWTALNTGELFF.

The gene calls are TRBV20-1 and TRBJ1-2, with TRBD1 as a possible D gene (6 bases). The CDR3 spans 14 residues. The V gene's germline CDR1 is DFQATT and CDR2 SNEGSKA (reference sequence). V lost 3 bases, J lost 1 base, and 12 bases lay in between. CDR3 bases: TGCAGTGCTAGGGCCGGGGGCCTTAACTATGGCTACACCTTC. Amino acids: CSARAGGLNYGYTF.

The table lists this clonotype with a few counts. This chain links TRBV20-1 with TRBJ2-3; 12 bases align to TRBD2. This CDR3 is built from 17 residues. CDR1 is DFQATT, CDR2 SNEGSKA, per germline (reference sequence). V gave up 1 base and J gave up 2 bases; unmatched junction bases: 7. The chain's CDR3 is CSARGALAGGNTDTQYF. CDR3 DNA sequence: TGCAGTGCTAGAGGTGCGCTAGCGGGAGGGAACACAGATACGCAGTATTTT.

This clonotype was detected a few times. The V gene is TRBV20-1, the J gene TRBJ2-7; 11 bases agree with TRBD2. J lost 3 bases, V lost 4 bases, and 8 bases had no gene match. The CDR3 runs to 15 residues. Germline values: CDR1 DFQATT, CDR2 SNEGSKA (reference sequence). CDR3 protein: CSAISGRGSNYEQYF. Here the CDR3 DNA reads TGCAGTGCTATTAGCGGGAGGGGGTCAAACTACGAGCAGTACTTC.

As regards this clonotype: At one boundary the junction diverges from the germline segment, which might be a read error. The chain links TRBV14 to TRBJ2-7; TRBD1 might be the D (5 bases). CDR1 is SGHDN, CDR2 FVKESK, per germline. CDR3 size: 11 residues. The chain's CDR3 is CASNQAQAQYF. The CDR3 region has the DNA TGTGCCAGCAACCAAGCACAGGCCCAGTACTTC.

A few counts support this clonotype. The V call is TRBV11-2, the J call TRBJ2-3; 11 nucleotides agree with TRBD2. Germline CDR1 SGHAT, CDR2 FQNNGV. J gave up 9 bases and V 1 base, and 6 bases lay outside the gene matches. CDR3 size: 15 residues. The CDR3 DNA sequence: TGTGCCAGCAGCTTAGGGCCTAGCGGGAGGTGGACGCAGTATTTT. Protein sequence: CASSLGPSGRWTQYF.

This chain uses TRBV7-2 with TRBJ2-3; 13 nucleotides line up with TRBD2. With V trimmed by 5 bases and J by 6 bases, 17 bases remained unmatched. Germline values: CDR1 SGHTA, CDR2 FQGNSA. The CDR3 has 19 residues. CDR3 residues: CASSAGLAGVPSPVDTQYF. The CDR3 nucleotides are TGTGCCAGCAGCGCCGGACTAGCGGGAGTCCCCTCCCCCGTCGATACGCAGTATTTT.

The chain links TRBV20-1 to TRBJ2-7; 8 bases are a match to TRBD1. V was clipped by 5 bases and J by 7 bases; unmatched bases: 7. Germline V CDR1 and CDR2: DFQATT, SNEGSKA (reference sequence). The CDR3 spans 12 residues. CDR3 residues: CSARQGLNEQYF. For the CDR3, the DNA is TGCAGTGCTCGACAGGGGCTGAATGAGCAGTACTTC.

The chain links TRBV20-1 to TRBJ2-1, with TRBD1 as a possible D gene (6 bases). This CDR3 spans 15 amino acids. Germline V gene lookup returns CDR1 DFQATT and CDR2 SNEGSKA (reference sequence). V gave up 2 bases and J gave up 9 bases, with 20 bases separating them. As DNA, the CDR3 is TGCAGTGCTAGAATGCTGGGGGCGCTGACGGGTGAGCAGTTCTTC. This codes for CSARMLGALTGEQFF.

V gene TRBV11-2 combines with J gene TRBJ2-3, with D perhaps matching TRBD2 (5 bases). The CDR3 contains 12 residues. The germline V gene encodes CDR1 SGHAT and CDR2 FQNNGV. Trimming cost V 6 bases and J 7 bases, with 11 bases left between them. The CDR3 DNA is TGTGCCAGCAGTCACGGGGATTATACGCAGTATTTT. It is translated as CASSHGDYTQYF. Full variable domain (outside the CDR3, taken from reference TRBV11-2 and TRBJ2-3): EAGVAQSPRYKIIEKRQSVAFWCNPISGHATLYWYQQILGQGPKLLIQFQNNGVVDDSQLPKDRFSAERLKGVDSTLKIQPAKLEDSAVYLCASSHGDYTQYFGPGTRLTVL.

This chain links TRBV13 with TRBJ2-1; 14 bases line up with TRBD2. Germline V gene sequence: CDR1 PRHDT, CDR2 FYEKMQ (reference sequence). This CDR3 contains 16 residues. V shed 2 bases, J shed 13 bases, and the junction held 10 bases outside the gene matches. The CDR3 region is CASSLWGLAGEETQFF. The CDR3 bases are TGTGCCAGCAGCTTATGGGGACTAGCGGGAGAAGAGACCCAGTTCTTC.

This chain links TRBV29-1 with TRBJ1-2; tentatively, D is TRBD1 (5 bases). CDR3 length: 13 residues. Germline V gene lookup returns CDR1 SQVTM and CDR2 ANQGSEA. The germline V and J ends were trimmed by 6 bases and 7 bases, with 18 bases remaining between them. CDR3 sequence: CSVPGGVGVGYTF. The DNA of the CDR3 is TGCAGCGTGCCCGGGGGGGTTGGTGTTGGCTACACCTTC.

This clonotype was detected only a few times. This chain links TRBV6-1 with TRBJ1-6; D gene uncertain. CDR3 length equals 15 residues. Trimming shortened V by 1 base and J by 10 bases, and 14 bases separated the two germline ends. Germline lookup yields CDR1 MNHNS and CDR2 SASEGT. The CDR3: CASSEGPTGRSPLHF. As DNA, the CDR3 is TGTGCCAGCAGTGAAGGGCCGACGGGAAGATCACCCCTCCACTTT.